These 20 T cell receptor beta chains share one sample of origin, sequenced in a study of blood T cell repertoires in COVID-19 (dated by TCRdb to 2018 to 2020). Receptors were amplified or captured by the immunoSEQ multiplex PCR assay. Imported from immuneACCESS, the table was reduced by TCRdb to in-frame sequences with V and J called. These copies leave out some clones; in studies compared against another copy, an unresolved V gene accounts for under half, and the cause of the remainder is not known. This sample has 400,000 or so clones in its table, and 80% to 90% of those were observed once. Around 1.1% of the sample rests with the top ten. The sequenced material came from PBMCs or T cells enriched from blood (not recorded which). The receptors were sampled from a man between 25 and 39 years old who had recovered from COVID-19.

The chain has TRBV5-1 and TRBJ1-3, with 7 nucleotides matching TRBD1. The CDR3 loop spans 15 amino acids. CDR1 SGHRS and CDR2 YFSETQ come from the germline V gene. V lost 4 bases, J lost 3 bases, and 7 bases stayed unmatched. In DNA, the CDR3 is TGCGCCAGCAGCCCAACGGGACAGCTTGGAAACACCATATATTTT. It is translated as CASSPTGQLGNTIYF.

In this sample, this clone turned up once. J is TRBJ2-1 and V is TRBV4-1; 10 nucleotides align to TRBD2. The CDR3 length is 16 residues. The V gene end was trimmed by 6 bases and the J gene end by 0 bases; junction bases not matched to a gene: 5. Germline lookup yields CDR1 MGHRA and CDR2 YSYEKL. Here the CDR3 DNA reads TGCGCCAGCAGTCGGACTAGCGGAAGCTCCTACAATGAGCAGTTCTTC. Protein: CASSRTSGSSYNEQFF.

In its sample, this clone was seen once. The chain uses TRBV24-1 and TRBJ2-6, with TRBD1 as a possible D gene (6 bases). Trimming cost V 5 bases and J 8 bases, with 12 bases left between them. The CDR3 contains 14 residues. The germline V gene has CDR1 KGHDR and CDR2 SFDVKD. The CDR3 coding sequence is TGTGCCACCAGTGTAACAGGGAGTACCAACGTCCTGACTTTC. Translated: CATSVTGSTNVLTF.

The V call is TRBV24-1, the J call TRBJ2-1, with 9 bases fitting TRBD1. CDR1 KGHDR and CDR2 SFDVKD come from the germline V gene. The CDR3 loop spans 15 amino acids. The V and J ends lost 11 bases and 10 bases, in that order; junction bases with no gene match: 17. In nucleotides, the CDR3 is TGTGCCATCACCCCCGACAACAGGGGGCAAGGGGAGCAGTTCTTC. This sequence encodes CAITPDNRGQGEQFF.

This chain uses TRBV4-1 with TRBJ2-4; tentatively, D is TRBD2 (6 bases). Germline V gene data show CDR1 as MGHRA and CDR2 as YSYEKL. Trimming removed 1 base from V and 8 bases from J, with 21 bases in between. CDR3 length: 17 residues. The CDR3 here is CASSQGTSGGKRDIQYF. Here the CDR3 DNA reads TGCGCCAGCAGCCAAGGTACGTCTGGAGGGAAGAGGGACATTCAGTACTTC.

The V gene is TRBV28, the J gene TRBJ2-7; D may be TRBD2 (5 bases). The V gene lost 3 bases and the J gene lost 8 bases, with 11 bases spanning the gap. CDR1 MDHEN and CDR2 SYDVKM come from the germline V gene. The CDR3 has 12 amino acids. In DNA form, the CDR3 reads TGTGCCAGCAGTTTGGATTCTAGCAAGCAGTACTTC. This codes for CASSLDSSKQYF.

The J gene is TRBJ2-2, the V gene TRBV27, with 11 bases that match TRBD2. J lost 4 bases, V lost 3 bases, and 1 base had no gene match. Looked up from germline, CDR1 is MNHEY and CDR2 is SMNVEV (reference sequence). The CDR3 is 15 amino acids. The CDR3 coding sequence is TGTGCCAGCAGTTTCGGGACTAGCGGCACCGGGGAGCTGTTTTTT. It codes for CASSFGTSGTGELFF.

By share, this clone counts as medium-sized. J is TRBJ2-2 and V is TRBV30; 7 bases match TRBD1. The trim removed 0 bases at V and 3 bases at J, leaving 4 bases unmatched. This CDR3 contains 15 residues. Germline loops: CDR1 GTSNPN, CDR2 SVGIG (reference sequence). The DNA of the CDR3 is TGTGCCTGGAGTGTACAGGGGTATCACACCGGGGAGCTGTTTTTT. As protein: CAWSVQGYHTGELFF.

This rearrangement joins TRBV15 to TRBJ2-1; TRBD1 is a possible D gene (6 bases). Germline V gives CDR1 LNHNV, CDR2 YYDKDF (reference sequence). The V end lost 5 bases, the J end lost 6 bases, and 20 bases lay between the germline ends. The CDR3 is made up of 16 amino acids. DNA for the CDR3: TGTGCCACCAGCGGCTCCGGGACACCACTGGGCAATGAGCAGTTCTTC. It encodes CATSGSGTPLGNEQFF. The complete variable domain, with remaining parts taken from reference TRBV15 and TRBJ2-1, reads DAMVIQNPRYQVTQFGKPVTLSCSQTLNHNVMYWYQQKSSQAPKLLFHYYDKDFNNEADTPDNFQSRRPNTSFCFLDIRSPGLGDTAMYLCATSGSGTPLGNEQFFGPGTRLTVL.

The chain couples TRBV28 to TRBJ1-1; maybe TRBD1 (6 bases). Trimming stripped 8 bases from V and 3 bases from J, with 13 bases between. Germline V gene lookup returns CDR1 MDHEN and CDR2 SYDVKM. CDR3 length: 13 residues. CDR3: CASWRGGDTEAFF. Written as DNA, the CDR3 is TGTGCCAGCTGGAGGGGGGGGGACACTGAAGCTTTCTTT.

J is TRBJ1-2 and V is TRBV27; D not resolved. With 2 bases removed from V and 8 bases from J, the gap between germline ends came to 12 bases. Per the germline V gene, CDR1 is MNHEY and CDR2 is SMNVEV (reference sequence). The CDR3 length is 13 residues. This CDR3 reads CASSLTELTGYTF. The DNA for the CDR3 is TGTGCCAGCAGTTTAACAGAACTCACAGGCTACACCTTC.

V is TRBV27 and J is TRBJ2-2; 10 bases are a match to TRBD2. The V segment lost 4 bases and the J segment 1 base; nucleotides outside the gene matches: 3. The CDR3 length is 16 residues. Per the germline V gene, CDR1 is MNHEY and CDR2 is SMNVEV (reference sequence). CDR3 bases: TGTGCCAGCAGTTACGCTAGCGGGAGGAACACCGGGGAGCTGTTTTTT. Translated, it gives CASSYASGRNTGELFF.

This clone was observed a handful of times. The V gene is TRBV18, the J gene TRBJ2-3; D is perhaps TRBD2 (5 bases). CDR3 length equals 13 residues. Germline CDR1 KGHSH, CDR2 LQKENI. The V end lost 3 bases, the J end lost 8 bases, and 12 bases lay between the germline ends. CDR3 DNA: TGTGCCAGCTCACCTACCCGGGATGGTACGCAGTATTTT. It encodes CASSPTRDGTQYF.

This chain connects TRBV30 to TRBJ2-2, with D uncertain. Per the germline V gene, CDR1 is GTSNPN and CDR2 is SVGIG (reference sequence). V shed 2 bases and J shed 1 base, with 11 bases lying between them. The CDR3 has 15 residues. In DNA, the CDR3 is TGTGCCTGGAGTTCGCCCCTAAAGAACACCGGGGAGCTGTTTTTT. It codes for CAWSSPLKNTGELFF.

The chain uses TRBV5-1 and TRBJ2-2, with D tentatively TRBD1 (5 bases). V shed 1 base and J shed 5 bases, with 12 bases lying between them. CDR3 length: 15 residues. Germline CDR1 SGHRS, CDR2 YFSETQ. The CDR3 loop reads CASSLRQGKTGELFF. The DNA for the CDR3 is TGCGCCAGCAGCTTGAGGCAGGGAAAAACCGGGGAGCTGTTTTTT.

The chain combines TRBV2 with TRBJ1-6; D is perhaps TRBD1 (6 bases). This CDR3 comprises 15 residues. The V and J ends lost 5 bases and 7 bases respectively, with 15 bases between them. Per the germline V gene, CDR1 is SNHLY and CDR2 is FYNNEI. The CDR3 spells CASSYLQGSNSPLHF. CDR3 nucleotide sequence: TGTGCCAGCAGTTACTTACAGGGTTCGAATTCACCCCTCCACTTT.

The genes are TRBV28 and TRBJ1-3, with a possible D match to TRBD1 (6 bases). The CDR3 is made up of 15 amino acids. Germline V gives CDR1 MDHEN, CDR2 SYDVKM. The V gene lost 5 bases and the J gene lost 2 bases, with 13 bases spanning the gap. CDR3 sequence (DNA): TGTGCCAGCAGTCCTGACAGGTTTACTGGAAACACCATATATTTT. The encoded protein is CASSPDRFTGNTIYF.

The V gene is TRBV27, the J gene TRBJ2-7; D possibly corresponds to TRBD2 (5 bases). V was pared by 8 bases and J by 6 bases, with 23 bases between. In germline, CDR1 is MNHEY, CDR2 SMNVEV (reference sequence). The CDR3 consists of 15 residues. In DNA form, the CDR3 reads TGTGCCAGCGGTCGGGGTTCCCCGACGGACGGCGAGCAGTACTTC. Translated: CASGRGSPTDGEQYF.

The chain combines TRBV28 with TRBJ2-6, with 7 bases aligning to TRBD1. The CDR3 sequence is 15 residues long. The germline CDR1 and CDR2 sequences are MDHEN and SYDVKM. V lost 7 bases to trimming and J lost 4 bases; unmatched junction nucleotides: 7. The CDR3 region is CASTLTGSGANVLTF. CDR3 in DNA: TGTGCCAGCACCCTGACAGGGTCCGGGGCCAACGTCCTGACTTTC.

The chain is built from TRBV28 and TRBJ1-1; 7 bases are a match to TRBD1. From germline, CDR1 is MDHEN and CDR2 SYDVKM. The CDR3 runs 16 residues. V trimming: 7 bases; J trimming: 0 bases; junction bases outside the gene matches: 11. The CDR3: CASNPAAGGLNTEAFF. Written as DNA, the CDR3 is TGTGCCAGCAATCCCGCGGCAGGGGGATTGAACACTGAAGCTTTCTTT.